These 11 T cell receptor beta chains came from one sample sequenced in a study of cytomegalovirus exposure and HLA in healthy donors. PCR used 60 Vbeta primers and 13 Jbeta primers. Repertoires were generated with immunoSEQ multiplex PCR, while TCRdb's copy carries only in-frame clones and drops some. Of fewer than 250,000 clones detected, approximately 70% appear once; the ten largest clones hold 3% to 3.5%. Input material: PBMCs. Source of these receptors: a woman in her twenties or thirties in good health and CMV-seropositive.

The chain is built from TRBV19 and TRBJ1-5, with TRBD1 matching 11 bases. CDR1 LNHDA and CDR2 SQIVND come from the germline V gene (reference sequence). The CDR3 loop spans 14 amino acids. J gave up 6 bases and V 5 bases, and 3 bases lay outside the gene matches. CDR3 loop: CASSGQGAAQPQHF. DNA of the CDR3: TGTGCCAGTAGTGGACAGGGGGCGGCTCAGCCCCAGCATTTT.

V usage is TRBV6-1 and J usage is TRBJ2-5; the D gene is possibly TRBD2 (5 bases). The CDR3 covers 15 residues. The germline V and J ends were trimmed by 1 base and 1 base, with 10 bases remaining between them. Germline loops: CDR1 MNHNS, CDR2 SASEGT. CDR3 nucleotide sequence: TGTGCCAGCAGTGAAGGAGGGCTATTCCAAGAGACCCAGTACTTC. Translation gives CASSEGGLFQETQYF.

This clone has a single count. The chain couples TRBV5-4 to TRBJ1-1; no firm D call. CDR1 and CDR2 from the germline V gene are SGHNT and YYREEE (reference sequence). The CDR3 consists of 13 residues. V lost 2 bases and J 3 bases, leaving 8 bases between the germline ends. CDR3 nucleotide sequence: TGTGCCAGCAGCTTTTTCGGGGACACTGAAGCTTTCTTT. This encodes CASSFFGDTEAFF. The full variable domain, in which reference TRBV5-4 and TRBJ1-1 provide the parts outside the CDR3, is ETGVTQSPTHLIKTRGQQVTLRCSSQSGHNTVSWYQQALGQGPQFIFQYYREEENGRGNFPPRFSGLQFPNYSSELNVNALELDDSALYLCASSFFGDTEAFFGQGTRLTVV.

This clone was counted between two and nine times. The chain joins TRBV5-6 to TRBJ2-5; 11 bases are shared with TRBD2. The J call may be in error: the DNA end matches TRBJ2-7 better. Per the germline V gene, CDR1 is SGHDT and CDR2 is YYEEEE. This CDR3 comprises 14 residues. The CDR3 spells CASSPGLADYEQYF. The CDR3 nucleotides read TGTGCCAGCAGCCCGGGACTAGCGGACTACGAGCAGTACTTC.

Note on this clone: Other DNA variants within this sample encode the same CDR3. This chain joins TRBV6-6 and TRBJ2-7; weak D call: TRBD1 (6 bases). CDR3 length equals 13 residues. V lost 0 bases to trimming and J lost 4 bases, with 7 bases between them. Germline CDR1 reads MNHNY; CDR2 reads SVGAGI (reference sequence). The CDR3 coding sequence is TGTGCCAGCAGTTACTCAAGGGGGTACGAGCAGTACTTC. This gives the protein CASSYSRGYEQYF.

The rearrangement links TRBV9 to TRBJ1-2; TRBD1 matches at 7 bases. CDR1 and CDR2 from the germline V gene are SGDLS and YYNGEE. The J segment lost 5 bases and the V segment lost 4 bases, leaving 11 bases of the junction unmatched. The CDR3 sequence is 15 residues long. The CDR3 region is CASSLFLQGRYGYTF. The CDR3 nucleotides are TGTGCCAGCAGCCTTTTCTTACAGGGGAGATATGGCTACACCTTC.

The chain carries TRBV7-9 and TRBJ2-1; a possible D gene is TRBD1 (6 bases). Trimming removed 5 bases at V and 2 bases at J, with 13 bases between. The CDR3 runs to 15 residues. CDR1 is SEHNR and CDR2 is FQNEAQ in the germline V gene (reference sequence). CDR3 sequence: CASSGLGAAYNEQFF. The CDR3 nucleotides are TGTGCCAGCAGCGGCTTGGGGGCTGCCTACAATGAGCAGTTCTTC. The full variable domain, completed using reference TRBV7-9 and TRBJ2-1, is DTGVSQNPRHKITKRGQNVTFRCDPISEHNRLYWYRQTLGQGPEFLTYFQNEAQLEKSRLLSDRFSAERPKGSFSTLEIQRTEQGDSAMYLCASSGLGAAYNEQFFGPGTRLTVL.

The chain joins TRBV28 to TRBJ2-7, with 8 nucleotides matching TRBD1. With V trimmed by 4 bases and J by 5 bases, 1 base remained unmatched. CDR1 and CDR2 from the germline V gene are MDHEN and SYDVKM. There are 12 residues in the CDR3. The CDR3 loop reads CASSSTGDEQYF. CDR3 coding DNA: TGTGCCAGCAGTTCGACAGGGGACGAGCAGTACTTC.

This clone was seen only a few times. This rearrangement joins TRBV29-1 to TRBJ2-3; TRBD2 matches at 8 bases. CDR1 and CDR2 (germline): SQVTM, ANQGSEA. V shed 3 bases, J shed 4 bases, and the junction held 6 bases outside the gene matches. This CDR3 has 14 amino acids. This CDR3 reads CSVEERERADTQYF. CDR3 coding DNA: TGCAGCGTTGAGGAGCGGGAGCGGGCAGATACGCAGTATTTT.

The chain combines TRBV2 with TRBJ2-7; 7 bases map to TRBD2. The CDR3 consists of 13 residues. The germline CDR1 and CDR2 sequences are SNHLY and FYNNEI. Trimming took 7 bases from V and 4 from J; bases not matched to a gene: 7. The CDR3 protein is CASKAGRLYEQYF. The DNA for the CDR3 is TGTGCCAGCAAAGCGGGGAGATTATACGAGCAGTACTTC.

This clone was counted once. This chain connects TRBV7-2 to TRBJ2-1, with TRBD2 matching 12 bases. J gave up 7 bases and V 5 bases, and 9 bases lay outside the gene matches. Germline loops: CDR1 SGHTA, CDR2 FQGNSA. The CDR3 sequence is 16 residues long. CDR3 nucleotide sequence: TGTGCCAGCAGCCTCTCTAGCGGGAGGGCAGGGAATGAGCAGTTCTTC. It is translated as CASSLSSGRAGNEQFF.